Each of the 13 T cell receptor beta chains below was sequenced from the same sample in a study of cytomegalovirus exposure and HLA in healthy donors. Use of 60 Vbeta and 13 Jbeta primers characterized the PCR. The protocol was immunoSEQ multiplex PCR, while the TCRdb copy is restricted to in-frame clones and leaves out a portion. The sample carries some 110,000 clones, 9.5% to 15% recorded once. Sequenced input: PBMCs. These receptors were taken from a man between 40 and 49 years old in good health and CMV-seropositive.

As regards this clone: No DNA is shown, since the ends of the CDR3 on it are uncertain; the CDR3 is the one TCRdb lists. CDR3: CASSVAQGAVETRYF. The rearrangement joins TRBV9 to TRBJ2-5; TRBD1 reflects the table's D call only, with no check against the DNA. The germline V gene encodes CDR1 SGDLS and CDR2 YYNGEE. With termini counted, the CDR3 has 15 amino acids.

Here the CDR3 DNA reads TGTGCCAGCAGGGCTTCGACAGGGGTTACGGGCTACACCTTC. Amino acid sequence: CASRASTGVTGYTF. The chain employs TRBV27 and TRBJ1-2, with TRBD1 matching over 8 bases. The CDR3 loop spans 14 amino acids. From germline, CDR1 is MNHEY and CDR2 SMNVEV (reference sequence). The V gene end was trimmed by 6 bases and the J gene end by 8 bases; junction bases not matched to a gene: 11.

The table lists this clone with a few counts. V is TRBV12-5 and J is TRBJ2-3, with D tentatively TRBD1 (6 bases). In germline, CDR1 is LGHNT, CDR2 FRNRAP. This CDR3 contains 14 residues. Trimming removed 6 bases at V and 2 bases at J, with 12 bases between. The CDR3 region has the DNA TGTGCTAGTGGGAAACAGGGTTTCACAGATACGCAGTATTTT. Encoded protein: CASGKQGFTDTQYF. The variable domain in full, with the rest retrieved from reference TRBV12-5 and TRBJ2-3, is DARVTQTPRHKVTEMGQEVTMRCQPILGHNTVFWYRQTMMQGLELLAYFRNRAPLDDSGMPKDRFSAEMPDATLATLKIQPSEPRDSAVYFCASGKQGFTDTQYFGPGTRLTVL.

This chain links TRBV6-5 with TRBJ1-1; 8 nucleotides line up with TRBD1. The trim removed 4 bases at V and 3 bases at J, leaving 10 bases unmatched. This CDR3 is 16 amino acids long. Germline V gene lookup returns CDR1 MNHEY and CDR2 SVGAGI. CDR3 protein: CASSSPLQGGDTEAFF. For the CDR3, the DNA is TGTGCCAGCAGTTCACCCCTACAGGGGGGAGACACTGAAGCTTTCTTT.

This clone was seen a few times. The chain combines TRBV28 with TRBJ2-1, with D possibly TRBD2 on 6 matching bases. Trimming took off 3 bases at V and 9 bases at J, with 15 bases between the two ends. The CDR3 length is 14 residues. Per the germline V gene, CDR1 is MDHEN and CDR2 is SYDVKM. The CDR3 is CASSLGTVTSEQFF. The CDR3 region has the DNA TGTGCCAGCAGTTTGGGGACGGTGACTAGTGAGCAGTTCTTC.

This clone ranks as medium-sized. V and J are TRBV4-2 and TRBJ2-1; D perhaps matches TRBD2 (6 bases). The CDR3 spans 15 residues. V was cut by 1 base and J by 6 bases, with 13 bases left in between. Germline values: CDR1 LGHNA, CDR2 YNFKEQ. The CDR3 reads CASSQGVAEANEQFF. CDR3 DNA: TGTGCCAGCAGCCAAGGGGTAGCGGAGGCCAATGAGCAGTTCTTC.

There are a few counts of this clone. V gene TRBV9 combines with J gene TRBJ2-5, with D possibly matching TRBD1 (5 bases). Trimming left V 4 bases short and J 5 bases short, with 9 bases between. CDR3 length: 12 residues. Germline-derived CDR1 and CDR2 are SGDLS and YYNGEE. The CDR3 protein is CASSPKGETQYF. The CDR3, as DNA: TGTGCCAGCAGCCCCAAGGGGGAGACCCAGTACTTC. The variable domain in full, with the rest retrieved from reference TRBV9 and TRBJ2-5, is DSGVTQTPKHLITATGQRVTLRCSPRSGDLSVYWYQQSLDQGLQFLIQYYNGEERAKGNILERFSAQQFPDLHSELNLSSLELGDSALYFCASSPKGETQYFGPGTRLLVL.

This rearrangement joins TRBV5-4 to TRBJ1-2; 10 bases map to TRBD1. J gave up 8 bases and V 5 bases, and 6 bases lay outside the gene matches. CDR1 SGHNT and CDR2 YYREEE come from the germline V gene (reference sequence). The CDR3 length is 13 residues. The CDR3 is CASRPTGGGGYTF. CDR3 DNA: TGTGCCAGCAGACCGACAGGGGGCGGGGGCTACACCTTC. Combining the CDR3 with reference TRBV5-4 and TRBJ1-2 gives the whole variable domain ETGVTQSPTHLIKTRGQQVTLRCSSQSGHNTVSWYQQALGQGPQFIFQYYREEENGRGNFPPRFSGLQFPNYSSELNVNALELDDSALYLCASRPTGGGGYTFGSGTRLTVV.

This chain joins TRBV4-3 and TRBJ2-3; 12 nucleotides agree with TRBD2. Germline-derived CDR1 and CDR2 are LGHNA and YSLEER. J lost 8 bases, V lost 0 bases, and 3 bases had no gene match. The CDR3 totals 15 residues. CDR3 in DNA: TGCGCCAGCAGCCAAGACGGGACTAGCGGGCTTACGCAGTATTTT. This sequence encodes CASSQDGTSGLTQYF.

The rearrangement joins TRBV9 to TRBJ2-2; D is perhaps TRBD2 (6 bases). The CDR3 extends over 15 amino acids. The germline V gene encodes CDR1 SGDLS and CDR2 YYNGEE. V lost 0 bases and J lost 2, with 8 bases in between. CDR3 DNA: TGTGCCAGCAGCGTAGGGGGGGTTAACACCGGGGAGCTGTTTTTT. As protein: CASSVGGVNTGELFF.

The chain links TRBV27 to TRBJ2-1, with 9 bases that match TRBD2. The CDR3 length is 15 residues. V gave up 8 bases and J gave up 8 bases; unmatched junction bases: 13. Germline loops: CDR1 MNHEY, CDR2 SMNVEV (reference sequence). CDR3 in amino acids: CASPTVGLAPDEQFF. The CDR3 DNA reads TGTGCCAGCCCTACAGTGGGACTAGCTCCCGATGAGCAGTTCTTC.

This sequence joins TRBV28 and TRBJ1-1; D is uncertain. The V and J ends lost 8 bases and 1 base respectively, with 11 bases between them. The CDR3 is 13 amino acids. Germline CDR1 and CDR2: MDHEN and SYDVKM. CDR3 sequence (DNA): TGTGCCAGCGGACTGGTCGGGAACACTGAAGCTTTCTTT. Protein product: CASGLVGNTEAFF.

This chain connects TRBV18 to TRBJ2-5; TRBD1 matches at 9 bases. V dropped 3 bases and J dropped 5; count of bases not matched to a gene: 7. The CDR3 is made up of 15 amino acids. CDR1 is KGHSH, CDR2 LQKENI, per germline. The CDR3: CASSPLTGTGETQYF. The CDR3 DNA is TGTGCCAGCTCACCTCTCACAGGGACAGGGGAGACCCAGTACTTC.